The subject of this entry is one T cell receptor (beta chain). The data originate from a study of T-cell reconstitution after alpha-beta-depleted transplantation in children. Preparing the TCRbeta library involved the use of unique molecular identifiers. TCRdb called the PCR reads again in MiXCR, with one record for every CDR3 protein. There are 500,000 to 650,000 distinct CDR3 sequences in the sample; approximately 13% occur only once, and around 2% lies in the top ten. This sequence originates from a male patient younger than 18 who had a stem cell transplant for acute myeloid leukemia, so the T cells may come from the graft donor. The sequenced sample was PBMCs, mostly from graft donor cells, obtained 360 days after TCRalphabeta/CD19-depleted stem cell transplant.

The CDR3 DNA reads TGCGCCAGCACCAACCCGGTTCCTGGGACAGCCTCCTACGAGCAGTACTTC. It encodes CASTNPVPGTASYEQYF. V gene TRBV5-1 combines with J gene TRBJ2-7; 7 bases are shared with TRBD1. The CDR3 consists of 17 residues. Losses at the gene ends were 6 bases for V and 0 bases for J; bases not matched to a gene: 15. Germline V CDR1 and CDR2: SGHRS, YFSETQ.